This entry concerns a single T cell receptor (beta chain). Its antigen is unidentified. These data originate in a study of chemoradiotherapy in HPV16-positive cancers. Assay: immunoSEQ multiplex PCR; the TCRdb copy retains only in-frame clones and omits some. Here the sample spans thousands of clones, around 89% being singletons. General study findings and limits: Non-HPV-specific T cells did not expand in tumors during treatment, whereas candidate HPV-specific clones and E7-related motifs did.

The CDR3 totals 15 residues. Germline V gene lookup returns CDR1 GTSNPN and CDR2 SVGIG (reference sequence). The V gene lost 3 bases and the J gene lost 7 bases, with 19 bases spanning the gap. The TCR was taken from a human donor with HPV-associated anogenital cancer. The rearrangement joins TRBV30 to TRBJ2-1, with TRBD2 as a possible D gene (7 bases). The sequencing here drew on tumor tissue, taken from a patient who underwent chemoradiotherapy. The CDR3 nucleotides read TGTGCCTGGAGAGTCCCGGGGGCTAGCGGTAATGAGCAGTTCTTC. Its translation: CAWRVPGASGNEQFF.